The 18 T cell receptor beta chains listed next were all sequenced from one sample in a study of prognosis after radiotherapy for stage I lung cancer. Genomic DNA provided the template from which TCR beta CDR3 was amplified by two-round multiplex PCR. TRBV and TRBJ genes each had their own specific primers in first-round PCR. TCRdb re-called the multiplex PCR reads through MiXCR, storing one row per CDR3 protein. The table lists 51,000 or so distinct CDR3 sequences, approximately 35% of them singletons. Sequencing used PBMCs, obtained before or after stereotactic body radiation therapy (not recorded which). These receptor sequences come from a donor at least 50 years old with non-small cell lung cancer.

This clonotype was counted at least ten times. The rearrangement uses TRBV15 and TRBJ2-1; D gene unclear. V gave up 0 bases and J gave up 5 bases, with 5 bases separating them. CDR3 length equals 13 residues. Germline V gene sequence: CDR1 LNHNV, CDR2 YYDKDF (reference sequence). CDR3 region: CATSRDVDNEQFF. The CDR3 DNA is TGTGCCACCAGCAGAGATGTTGACAATGAGCAGTTCTTC.

Regarding this clonotype: A read error is possible here, since a much larger clone lies one base away. The chain has TRBV6-1 and TRBJ2-1; possible D gene TRBD1, 6 bases. The germline V and J ends were trimmed by 8 bases and 7 bases, with 12 bases remaining between them. Germline CDR1 is MNHNS and CDR2 is SASEGT. The CDR3 has 12 residues. The CDR3 DNA follows: TGTGCCAGCGGAAACAGGGTTAATGAGCAGTTCTTC. Translated: CASGNRVNEQFF.

Notes on this clonotype: This may come from a read error, since a much larger clone is one base off. The chain has TRBV28 and TRBJ1-5; D not certain. This CDR3 is 13 amino acids long. V lost 3 bases to trimming and J lost 7 bases, with 10 bases between them. Germline V CDR1 and CDR2: MDHEN, SYDVKM. This CDR3 reads CASSLTSVQPQHF. The CDR3 DNA reads TGTGCCAGCAGTTTGACCAGTGTGCAGCCCCAGCATTTT.

This clonotype was seen repeatedly, ten times or more. J is TRBJ2-7 and V is TRBV19, with no clear D. The CDR3 consists of 13 residues. Trimming left V 3 bases short and J 2 bases short, with 8 bases between. The V gene's germline CDR1 is LNHDA and CDR2 SQIVND (reference sequence). CDR3 coding DNA: TGTGCCAGTAGTATCGCTCGGGCCTACGAGCAGTACTTC. Residues: CASSIARAYEQYF.

This clonotype was observed at least ten times. The rearrangement links TRBV24-1 to TRBJ2-3, with 12 bases fitting TRBD2. Germline CDR1 KGHDR, CDR2 SFDVKD. The length of the CDR3 is 22 residues. V trimming: 9 bases; J trimming: 0 bases; junction bases outside the gene matches: 24. The CDR3 sequence: CATGMQPRGLAGSYPSTDTQYF. In nucleotides, the CDR3 is TGTGCCACCGGGATGCAACCGCGGGGACTAGCGGGTTCATACCCTAGCACAGATACGCAGTATTTT.

On this clonotype: A far bigger clonotype differs at one base, so this is likely a read error. The chain is built from TRBV6-4 and TRBJ1-6; D might be TRBD1 (6 bases). There are 14 residues in the CDR3. V was shortened by 5 bases and J by 8 bases, with 13 bases between the two germline ends. From germline, CDR1 is MRHNA and CDR2 SNTAGT. The CDR3 nucleotides are TGTGCCAGCAGTTGTACAGGGAGGGATTCACCCCTCCACTTT. Residues: CASSCTGRDSPLHF.

The sample holds many counts of this clonotype. This sequence joins TRBV7-2 and TRBJ2-7, with D hard to call. The CDR3 contains 12 residues. Germline values: CDR1 SGHTA, CDR2 FQGNSA. V was trimmed by 1 base and J by 3 bases, leaving 4 bases between them. Here the CDR3 DNA reads TGTGCCAGCAGCTTAGTCGTCTACGAGCAGTACTTC. It encodes CASSLVVYEQYF.

The chain has TRBV28 and TRBJ1-2, with D perhaps TRBD1 (5 bases). Trimming shortened V by 2 bases and J by 8 bases, and 21 bases separated the two germline ends. This CDR3 spans 16 amino acids. Germline lookup yields CDR1 MDHEN and CDR2 SYDVKM. The CDR3 spells CASSLGGVGTIGGYTF. CDR3 bases: TGTGCCAGCAGTTTAGGGGGGGTGGGGACGATCGGAGGCTACACCTTC.

This clonotype was picked up many times. The J gene is TRBJ1-1, the V gene TRBV13; the D is unclear. With 0 bases removed from V and 4 bases from J, the gap between germline ends came to 12 bases. The germline V gene encodes CDR1 PRHDT and CDR2 FYEKMQ (reference sequence). The CDR3 is 15 amino acids. The CDR3 loop reads CASSLGGPAATEAFF. Here the CDR3 DNA reads TGTGCCAGCAGCTTAGGCGGTCCGGCGGCCACTGAAGCTTTCTTT.

For this clonotype: A much larger clone lies one base from this, so it may be a read error. It is likely a read error, because the conserved phenylalanine at the end of the CDR3 is missing. The chain carries TRBV6-1 and TRBJ2-2; D is ambiguous. This CDR3 has 13 amino acids. The V end was cut by 10 bases, the J end by 0 bases, with 9 bases between. Germline V CDR1 and CDR2: MNHNS, SASEGT. CDR3 DNA sequence: TGTGCCACCGGCAGTCCGAACACCGGGGAGCTGTTTTCT. It is translated as CATGSPNTGELFS.

On this clonotype: This may come from a read error, since a much larger clone is one base off. This chain's CDR3 is CASTALVFLGIQYF. CDR3 DNA sequence: TGTGCCAGCACGGCCCTTGTATTCCTGGGCATTCAGTACTTC. The chain joins TRBV2 to TRBJ2-4; D unresolved. The V gene's germline CDR1 is SNHLY and CDR2 FYNNEI. The CDR3 is made up of 14 amino acids. The V gene lost 7 bases and the J gene lost 9 bases, with 19 bases spanning the gap.

The sample holds many counts of this clonotype. The chain combines TRBV28 with TRBJ2-5; 7 nucleotides match TRBD1. V lost 4 bases, J lost 2 bases, and 4 bases stayed unmatched. In germline, CDR1 is MDHEN, CDR2 SYDVKM. The CDR3 extends over 14 amino acids. The CDR3 here is CASSSGQKQETQYF. The CDR3 DNA reads TGTGCCAGCAGTTCGGGACAGAAACAAGAGACCCAGTACTTC.

This clonotype was detected only a few times. The rearrangement links TRBV27 to TRBJ2-5, with D maybe TRBD2 (5 bases). The CDR3 extends over 14 amino acids. Trimming removed 6 bases from V and 7 bases from J, with 18 bases in between. CDR1 is MNHEY, CDR2 SMNVEV, per germline (reference sequence). The DNA of the CDR3 is TGTGCCAGCAGGGGCCGGGCTCGGGGTGGGACCCAGTACTTC. Amino acid sequence: CASRGRARGGTQYF.

Details on this clonotype: This sequence is one base from a far larger clone and is likely a read error. The V gene is TRBV13, the J gene TRBJ1-2; unclear D gene. CDR1 is PRHDT, CDR2 FYEKMQ, per germline (reference sequence). The CDR3 loop spans 14 amino acids. The CDR3 reads CASSLVGAPQASIF. CDR3 coding DNA: TGTGCCAGCAGTTTGGTGGGCGCACCCCAGGCGTCTATCTTC.

To note about this clonotype: A read error is likely here: a far larger clone is one base away. V usage is TRBV6-9 and J usage is TRBJ2-3; D gene ambiguous. The germline V gene encodes CDR1 MNHGY and CDR2 SVAAGI. Trimming cost V 4 bases and J 4 bases, with 6 bases left between them. The CDR3 covers 12 residues. The CDR3 here is CASSLRADTQYF. As DNA, the CDR3 is TGTGCCAGCAGTTTACGCGCAGATACGCAGTATTTT.

Many counts were recorded for this clonotype. V and J are TRBV12-3 or TRBV12-4 and TRBJ2-1, with D maybe TRBD2 (5 bases). This CDR3 region has 15 residues. V was clipped by 6 bases and J by 8 bases, with 20 bases between them. CDR3 region: CASRRTRFLSDEQFF. CDR3 DNA: TGTGCCAGCAGGCGTACTAGGTTCCTCTCCGATGAGCAGTTCTTC.

Concerning this clonotype itself: A read error is likely here: a far larger clone is one base away. The rearrangement links TRBV11-3 to TRBJ2-7; 10 positions match TRBD1. Germline-derived CDR1 and CDR2 are SGHNT and YENEEA. The CDR3 runs 15 residues. V shed 5 bases, J shed 7 bases, and the junction held 11 bases outside the gene matches. The CDR3: CASSRSGTGDNEQYF. In DNA form, the CDR3 reads TGTGCCAGCAGCCGTTCCGGGACAGGGGATAATGAGCAGTACTTC.

This clonotype appeared many times. The chain recombines TRBV20-1 with TRBJ2-7, with D uncertain. The CDR3 runs to 14 residues. Germline CDR1 and CDR2: DFQATT and SNEGSKA (reference sequence). V shed 3 bases and J shed 6 bases, with 18 bases lying between them. The CDR3 region is CSARSPRLRGEQYF. CDR3 DNA: TGCAGTGCTAGGTCTCCTAGATTAAGAGGCGAGCAGTACTTC.